This T cell receptor (beta chain) was sequenced in a study of blood T cell repertoires in COVID-19. As for the study in general: Spain, Italy and the United States supplied samples that represented acute and convalescent COVID-19.

This clone was detected only once. In the original processing: Researchers report that nucleated cell counts were estimated from reference gene primer amplification. Assay: immunoSEQ multiplex PCR; the TCRdb copy retains only in-frame clones and omits some. The DNA was the basis for D and trimming; V, J and clone size are from that table. Of about 83,000 clones in the sample, around nine tenths were seen once. The receptor comes from a man aged 55-75 years with acute or convalescent COVID-19. Source material: peripheral blood.

The CDR3 loop is CASSLSGRGDTEAFF. The CDR3 bases are TGTGCCAGCAGTTTATCGGGCAGGGGAGACACTGAAGCTTTCTTT. The J gene is TRBJ1-1, the V gene TRBV27; maybe TRBD1 (6 bases). Germline V gives CDR1 MNHEY, CDR2 SMNVEV (reference sequence). This CDR3 spans 15 amino acids. V gave up 0 bases and J gave up 3 bases, with 11 bases separating them.